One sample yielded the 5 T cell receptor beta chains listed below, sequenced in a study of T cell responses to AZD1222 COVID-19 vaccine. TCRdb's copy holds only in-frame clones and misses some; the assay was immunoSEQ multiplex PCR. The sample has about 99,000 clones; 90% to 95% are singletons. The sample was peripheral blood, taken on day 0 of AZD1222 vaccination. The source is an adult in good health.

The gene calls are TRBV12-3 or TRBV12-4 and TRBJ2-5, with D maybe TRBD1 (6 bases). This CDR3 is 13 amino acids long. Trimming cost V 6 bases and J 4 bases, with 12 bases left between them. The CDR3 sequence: CASSHRQAETQYF. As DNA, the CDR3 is TGTGCCAGCAGCCACCGACAGGCAGAGACCCAGTACTTC.

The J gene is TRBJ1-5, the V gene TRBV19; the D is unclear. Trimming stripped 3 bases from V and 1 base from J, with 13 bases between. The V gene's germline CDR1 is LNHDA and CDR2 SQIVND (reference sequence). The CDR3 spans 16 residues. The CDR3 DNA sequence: TGTGCCAGTAGTATTCGTCCGCCCGCAAGCAATCAGCCCCAGCATTTT. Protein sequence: CASSIRPPASNQPQHF.

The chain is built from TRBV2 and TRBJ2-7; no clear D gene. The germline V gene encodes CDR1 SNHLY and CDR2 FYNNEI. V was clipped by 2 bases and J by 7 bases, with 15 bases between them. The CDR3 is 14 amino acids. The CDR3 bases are TGTGCCAGCAGTGAAACGCAGGTACCGGGTGAGCAGTACTTC. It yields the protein CASSETQVPGEQYF.

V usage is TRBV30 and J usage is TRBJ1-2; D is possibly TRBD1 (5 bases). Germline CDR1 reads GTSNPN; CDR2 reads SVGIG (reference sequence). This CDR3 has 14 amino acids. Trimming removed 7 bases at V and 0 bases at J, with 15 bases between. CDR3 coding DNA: TGTGCCTCGCTTCGACAGTTAACTAACTATGGCTACACCTTC. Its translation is CASLRQLTNYGYTF.

The CDR3 reads CASSNIIMSNQPQHF. The CDR3 DNA follows: TGTGCCAGTAGTAATATAATTATGAGCAATCAGCCCCAGCATTTT. J is TRBJ1-5 and V is TRBV19; D gene unclear. V was trimmed by 4 bases and J by 1 base, leaving 11 bases between them. This CDR3 is built from 15 residues. Per the germline V gene, CDR1 is LNHDA and CDR2 is SQIVND (reference sequence).